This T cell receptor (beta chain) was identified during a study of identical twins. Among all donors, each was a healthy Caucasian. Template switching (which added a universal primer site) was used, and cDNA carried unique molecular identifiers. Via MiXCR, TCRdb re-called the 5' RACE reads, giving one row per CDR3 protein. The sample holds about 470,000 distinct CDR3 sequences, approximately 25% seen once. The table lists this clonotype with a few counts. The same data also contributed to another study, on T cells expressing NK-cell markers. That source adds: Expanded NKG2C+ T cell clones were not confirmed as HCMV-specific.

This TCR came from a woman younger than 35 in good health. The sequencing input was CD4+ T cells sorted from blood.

The CDR3 here is CASLTGRSYNEQFF. The DNA of the CDR3 is TGTGCCAGTCTCACAGGCCGCTCCTACAATGAGCAGTTCTTC. The chain has TRBV12-3 or TRBV12-4 and TRBJ2-1; maybe TRBD1 (5 bases). The V end lost 9 bases, the J end lost 0 bases, and 12 bases lay between the germline ends. The length of the CDR3 is 14 residues.